This T cell receptor beta chain was observed in a study of response to subunit inactivated influenza vaccine. Via MiXCR, TCRdb re-called the RT-PCR reads, giving one row per CDR3 protein. Of about 540,000 distinct CDR3 sequences detected, roughly 23% appear once; the ten largest clones hold around 2.8%. From germline, CDR1 is SGHRS and CDR2 YFSETQ. V lost 4 bases and J 2 bases, leaving 17 bases between the germline ends. This CDR3 has 16 residues. These data were also reused for a study on T cells expressing NK-cell markers. That work contributes: Generation of TCR beta cDNA was performed by 5'RACE template switching incorporating UMIs.

The gene calls are TRBV5-1 and TRBJ2-3, with D possibly matching TRBD2 (5 bases). The sequencing used CD4+ T cells sorted from PBMCs, collected about 12 days after vaccination. The TCR was taken from a man over 45 who received an inactivated influenza vaccine. The CDR3 DNA sequence: TGCGCCAGCAGCCGTGTTCCCGGGATTACCACAGATACGCAGTATTTT. Translated: CASSRVPGITTDTQYF.